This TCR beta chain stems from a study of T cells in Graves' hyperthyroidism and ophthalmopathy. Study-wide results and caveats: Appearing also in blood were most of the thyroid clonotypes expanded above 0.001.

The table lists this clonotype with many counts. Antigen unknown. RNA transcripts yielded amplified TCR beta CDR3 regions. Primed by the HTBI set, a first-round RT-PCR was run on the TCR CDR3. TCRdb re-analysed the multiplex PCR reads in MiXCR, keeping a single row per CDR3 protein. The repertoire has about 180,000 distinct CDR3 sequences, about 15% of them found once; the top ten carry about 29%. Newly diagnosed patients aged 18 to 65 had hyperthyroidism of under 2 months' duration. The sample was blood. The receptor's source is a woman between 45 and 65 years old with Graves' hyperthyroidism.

The CDR3: CASGLGGPYTGELFF. CDR3 sequence (DNA): TGTGCTAGTGGTTTGGGGGGACCTTACACCGGGGAGCTGTTTTTT. The V and J genes are TRBV12-5 and TRBJ2-2; D is possibly TRBD1 or TRBD2 (5 bases each). The CDR3 is 15 amino acids. Trimming took 1 base from V and 3 from J, leaving 9 bases between them. Germline V lookup: CDR1 LGHNT, CDR2 FRNRAP.